The 32 T cell receptor beta chains below come from one sample, sequenced in a study of regulatory T cells in long-lasting Graves disease. Arm-PCR of CDR3 regions with iRepertoire HTBI primers generated TCR beta libraries. TCRdb ran MiXCR on the multiplex PCR reads and lists one entry per CDR3 protein. Of over 500,000 distinct CDR3 sequences listed, approximately 16% are singletons. Time point indicated: newly diagnosed GD, antithyroid drugs for less than 3 months. Researchers made the TCR library from RNA that was extracted from PBMCs. These data also formed part of another study, on T cells in Graves' hyperthyroidism and ophthalmopathy.

This specimen consisted of peripheral blood mononuclear cells (PBMCs), obtained at new diagnosis, from a patient treated with antithyroid drugs. The source of these receptors is a man aged 18 to 35 with Graves disease.

This clonotype was seen only a few times. This rearrangement joins TRBV28 to TRBJ2-7; possible D gene TRBD2, 5 bases. Per the germline V gene, CDR1 is MDHEN and CDR2 is SYDVKM. CDR3 length: 16 amino acids. Trimming stripped 3 bases from V and 5 bases from J, with 20 bases between. The CDR3 is CASSFLAYTRENEQYF. CDR3 nucleotide sequence: TGTGCCAGCAGTTTTCTAGCATACACTCGTGAGAACGAGCAGTACTTC.

This chain joins TRBV28 and TRBJ2-2; D gene ambiguous. V gave up 9 bases and J gave up 5 bases, with 10 bases separating them. The germline CDR1 and CDR2 sequences are MDHEN and SYDVKM. The CDR3 runs 12 residues. CDR3 protein: CASSQSTGELFF. DNA of the CDR3: TGTGCCAGTTCCCAGAGTACCGGGGAGCTGTTTTTT.

V is TRBV4-1 and J is TRBJ2-7, with a weak D call TRBD1 (7 bases). Germline assignment: CDR1 MGHRA and CDR2 YSYEKL. V lost 0 bases and J lost 3, with 12 bases in between. The CDR3 is 15 residues long. The CDR3 DNA is TGCGCCAGCAGCCAAGAAAGGGGGGACAGCTACGAGCAGTACTTC. This translates into CASSQERGDSYEQYF.

About this clonotype: Being one base from a much bigger clone, this may be a read error. The V gene is TRBV20-1, the J gene TRBJ2-3; 8 nucleotides line up with TRBD2. The CDR3 loop spans 17 amino acids. Losses at the gene ends were 6 bases for V and 5 bases for J; bases not matched to a gene: 19. Germline loops: CDR1 DFQATT, CDR2 SNEGSKA (reference sequence). CDR3 amino acids: CSAIDLGLARARDTQYF. CDR3 sequence (DNA): TGCAGTGCGATCGATCTAGGACTAGCTAGAGCCAGAGATACGCAGTATTTT.

The sample holds many counts of this clonotype. The chain is built from TRBV29-1 and TRBJ2-7; possibly TRBD1 for D (5 bases). This CDR3 comprises 13 residues. Per the germline V gene, CDR1 is SQVTM and CDR2 is ANQGSEA. The ends were cut back, 6 bases at V and 6 bases at J, with 18 bases in the middle. In nucleotides, the CDR3 is TGCAGCGTCGCCAGGGCCTCCACCCGCGAGCAGTACTTC. Translation gives CSVARASTREQYF.

This clonotype has a handful of counts. The chain is built from TRBV5-1 and TRBJ2-1; D is possibly TRBD1 or TRBD2 (5 bases each). CDR1 and CDR2 from the germline V gene are SGHRS and YFSETQ. This CDR3 is built from 16 residues. Trimming removed 4 bases from V and 4 bases from J, with 18 bases in between. The CDR3 coding sequence is TGCGCCAGCAGCGACGCACTCGGGACCCGATACAATGAGCAGTTCTTC. Translating it yields CASSDALGTRYNEQFF.

The CDR3: CASSLTGQGGDTQYF. The CDR3 DNA is TGTGCCAGCAGCTTAACAGGGCAGGGAGGCGATACGCAGTATTTT. This rearrangement joins TRBV7-3 to TRBJ2-3; TRBD2 might be the D (6 bases). The germline CDR1 and CDR2 sequences are SGHTA and FQGTGA. The V and J ends lost 0 bases and 6 bases respectively, with 13 bases between them. This CDR3 has 15 amino acids.

The sample holds a few counts of this clonotype. V and J are TRBV19 and TRBJ2-3, with D perhaps matching TRBD2 (6 bases). The V end lost 6 bases, the J end lost 1 base, and 11 bases lay between the germline ends. Germline V gene lookup returns CDR1 LNHDA and CDR2 SQIVND (reference sequence). The CDR3 loop spans 14 amino acids. CDR3 residues: CASRIQRGTDTQYF. DNA of the CDR3: TGTGCCAGTAGGATCCAGCGGGGCACAGATACGCAGTATTTT.

This clonotype was counted at least ten times. The V call is TRBV12-3 or TRBV12-4, the J call TRBJ2-2, with 8 bases aligning to TRBD2. Trimming at V came to 5 bases and at J to 5 bases, leaving 7 bases not matched to a gene. This CDR3 is 15 amino acids long. The CDR3 here is CASSLGLGGTGELFF. The CDR3 DNA follows: TGTGCCAGCAGTCTGGGACTAGGGGGTACCGGGGAGCTGTTTTTT.

This clonotype was seen only a few times. The CDR3 is CASSSAGAPYEQYF. CDR3 DNA sequence: TGTGCCAGTAGTTCAGCGGGAGCCCCCTACGAGCAGTACTTC. The chain is built from TRBV19 and TRBJ2-7; 8 bases line up with TRBD2. This CDR3 has 14 residues. V dropped 5 bases and J dropped 2; count of bases not matched to a gene: 5. Germline V gene lookup returns CDR1 LNHDA and CDR2 SQIVND (reference sequence).

The chain joins TRBV7-9 to TRBJ1-1; TRBD1 aligns across 8 bases. The length of the CDR3 is 17 residues. CDR1 SEHNR and CDR2 FQNEAQ come from the germline V gene (reference sequence). The junction had 9 bases not matched to a gene; V was cut back by 3 bases and J by 0 bases. Here the CDR3 DNA reads TGTGCCAGCAGCTTCGCATTGTCGGACAGGGTGAACACTGAAGCTTTCTTT. It is translated as CASSFALSDRVNTEAFF.

Ten or more counts support this clonotype. One base away lies a much larger clone, so this may be a sequencing read error. CDR3 region: CASTPQETQYF. In DNA, the CDR3 is TGTGCCAGCACTCCACAAGAGACCCAGTACTTC. V gene TRBV2 combines with J gene TRBJ2-5; unclear D gene. V was pared by 7 bases and J by 2 bases, with 5 bases between. This CDR3 region has 11 residues. Germline-derived CDR1 and CDR2 are SNHLY and FYNNEI.

This chain links TRBV6-2 or TRBV6-3 with TRBJ2-7; the D is unclear. Trimming pared 0 bases from V and 6 bases from J, leaving 6 bases between. This CDR3 is 12 amino acids long. CDR1 is MNHEY, CDR2 SVGEGT, per germline. This CDR3 reads CASSYSWSEQYF. CDR3 coding DNA: TGTGCCAGCAGTTACTCATGGTCCGAGCAGTACTTC.

This clonotype turned up a few times. The chain employs TRBV6-2 or TRBV6-3 and TRBJ1-1; no firm D call. The V gene lost 6 bases and the J gene lost 11 bases, with 22 bases spanning the gap. The CDR3 length is 14 residues. Germline-derived CDR1 and CDR2 are MNHEY and SVGEGT. The CDR3 DNA reads TGTGCCAGCAGCAACCTTCAGACAAGGAGGGTCGCTTTCTTT. Protein product: CASSNLQTRRVAFF.

The chain carries TRBV12-3 or TRBV12-4 and TRBJ2-3, with TRBD1 identical over 9 bases. V shed 5 bases, J shed 4 bases, and the junction held 7 bases outside the gene matches. This CDR3 has 15 amino acids. CDR3 amino acids: CASSVQGAEADTQYF. The CDR3 DNA reads TGTGCCAGCAGTGTACAGGGGGCAGAAGCAGATACGCAGTATTTT.

The V gene is TRBV4-1, the J gene TRBJ2-7; D perhaps matches TRBD2 (5 bases). V was pared by 0 bases and J by 8 bases, with 17 bases between. There are 15 residues in the CDR3. The germline V gene has CDR1 MGHRA and CDR2 YSYEKL. The CDR3 region is CASSQDEERYGKQYF. The CDR3 DNA follows: TGCGCCAGCAGCCAAGATGAAGAAAGGTACGGGAAGCAGTACTTC.

The rearrangement joins TRBV20-1 to TRBJ1-1, with D tentatively TRBD1 (6 bases). The V and J ends lost 0 bases and 2 bases respectively, with 10 bases between them. Germline CDR1 and CDR2: DFQATT and SNEGSKA (reference sequence). CDR3 length equals 14 residues. The CDR3 is CSAREGAYNTEAFF. CDR3 coding DNA: TGCAGTGCTAGAGAGGGGGCCTACAACACTGAAGCTTTCTTT.

Notes on this clonotype: A much larger clonotype is one base distant, so this may be a read error. No conserved phenylalanine or tryptophan is present at the end of the CDR3, so a read error is the likely explanation. The chain joins TRBV7-9 to TRBJ2-7, with 7 bases aligning to TRBD1. Germline assignment: CDR1 SEHNR and CDR2 FQNEAQ (reference sequence). The V and J ends lost 5 bases and 4 bases, in that order; junction bases with no gene match: 8. This CDR3 is built from 14 residues. The CDR3 here is CASSHGTELYEQYL. The CDR3 DNA is TGTGCCAGCAGCCACGGGACAGAGCTATACGAGCAGTACCTC.

The V and J genes are TRBV7-9 and TRBJ2-3; no definite D call. The CDR3 covers 15 residues. The germline gives CDR1 SEHNR, CDR2 FQNEAQ (reference sequence). Trimming removed 3 bases at V and 1 base at J, with 11 bases between. The CDR3 is CASSFGLLGTDTQYF. CDR3 nucleotides: TGTGCCAGCAGCTTCGGGCTTTTGGGCACAGATACGCAGTATTTT.

This clonotype was counted between two and nine times. The V and J genes are TRBV7-9 and TRBJ1-5; TRBD1 aligns across 7 bases. The CDR3 contains 15 residues. From germline, CDR1 is SEHNR and CDR2 FQNEAQ (reference sequence). After removal of 4 bases from V and 0 bases from J, the junction contained 3 bases not matched to a gene. This CDR3 is CASSYGTASNQPQHF. The CDR3, as DNA: TGTGCCAGCAGCTACGGGACAGCTAGCAATCAGCCCCAGCATTTT.

This clonotype was detected only once. A read error is possible here, since a much larger clone lies one base away. This chain connects TRBV6-1 to TRBJ2-1, with 8 bases fitting TRBD2. This CDR3 contains 14 residues. Germline-derived CDR1 and CDR2 are MNHNS and SASEGT. Trimming cost V 8 bases and J 7 bases; bases outside gene matches: 10. The CDR3 protein is CASQIAGSGNEQFF. CDR3 DNA sequence: TGTGCCAGCCAAATAGCGGGATCGGGTAATGAGCAGTTCTTC.

In its sample, this clonotype was seen a few times. This chain joins TRBV28 and TRBJ1-3; D not resolved. From germline, CDR1 is MDHEN and CDR2 SYDVKM. The CDR3 runs to 16 residues. Trimming removed 5 bases at V and 2 bases at J, with 16 bases between. DNA for the CDR3: TGTGCCAGCAGTGCCCGGACCTTCCAAGCTGGAAACACCATATATTTT. It codes for CASSARTFQAGNTIYF.

J is TRBJ2-1 and V is TRBV6-2 or TRBV6-3, with 12 nucleotides matching TRBD2. V dropped 11 bases and J dropped 4; count of bases not matched to a gene: 3. There are 13 residues in the CDR3. CDR1 MNHEY and CDR2 SVGEGT come from the germline V gene. CDR3 DNA sequence: TGTGCCGCCGGGACTAGCGGGTACAATGAGCAGTTCTTC. As protein: CAAGTSGYNEQFF.

This clonotype turned up a few times. CDR3 loop: CASGRTTNEKLFF. The DNA of the CDR3 is TGTGCCTCGGGGAGAACAACTAATGAAAAACTGTTTTTT. The V and J genes are TRBV30 and TRBJ1-4; D call uncertain. Germline loops: CDR1 GTSNPN, CDR2 SVGIG (reference sequence). This CDR3 is built from 13 residues. The ends were cut back, 7 bases at V and 0 bases at J, with 9 bases in the middle.

There are many counts of this clonotype. This rearrangement joins TRBV27 to TRBJ1-6; 12 positions agree with TRBD1. This CDR3 has 17 residues. Per the germline V gene, CDR1 is MNHEY and CDR2 is SMNVEV (reference sequence). V was clipped by 1 base and J by 6 bases; unmatched bases: 4. CDR3 in amino acids: CASSLLGQGASNSPLHF. As DNA, the CDR3 is TGTGCCAGCAGTTTATTGGGACAGGGGGCGAGTAATTCACCCCTCCACTTT.

This clonotype came up many times. The chain is built from TRBV12-3 or TRBV12-4 and TRBJ1-6, with 11 positions matching TRBD1. CDR3 length: 15 residues. J was trimmed by 11 bases and V by 6 bases; bases with no gene match: 9. The CDR3 bases are TGTGCCAGCAGGGGGACAGGGGGTGTGTGGACACCCCTCCACTTT. This sequence encodes CASRGTGGVWTPLHF.

This clonotype was seen more than once but under ten times. The chain recombines TRBV11-2 with TRBJ2-7; 9 nucleotides align to TRBD2. Trimming cost V 6 bases and J 6 bases; bases outside gene matches: 15. This CDR3 is 16 amino acids long. Germline lookup yields CDR1 SGHAT and CDR2 FQNNGV. The chain's CDR3 is CASRLYRGRGSGEQYF. The CDR3 coding sequence is TGTGCCAGCAGGCTCTACCGCGGGAGGGGTTCGGGCGAGCAGTACTTC.

The table lists this clonotype with many counts. This rearrangement joins TRBV6-1 to TRBJ2-3, with 11 bases identical to TRBD2. Germline-derived CDR1 and CDR2 are MNHNS and SASEGT. The V segment lost 6 bases and the J segment 4 bases; nucleotides outside the gene matches: 6. CDR3 length: 15 amino acids. The CDR3 DNA reads as TGTGCCAGCAGGTCACTAGCGGGAGTGCCAGATACGCAGTATTTT. It yields the protein CASRSLAGVPDTQYF.

This clonotype has just one count. This may be a read error: a much more frequent sequence differs by one nucleotide. The chain recombines TRBV12-3 or TRBV12-4 with TRBJ2-7; 8 positions match TRBD2. This CDR3 is 14 amino acids long. With 4 bases clipped from V and 5 bases from J, the junction kept 7 bases outside the gene matches. The CDR3 DNA reads TGTGCCAGCAGTTCCGGGGTAGCGGGACACGAGCAGTACTTC. Its translation is CASSSGVAGHEQYF.

This clonotype was seen only a few times. The junction and the germline gene differ at one end; a read error may be behind it. V and J are TRBV10-3 and TRBJ1-2, with D perhaps TRBD1 (5 bases). This CDR3 has 12 residues. Germline CDR1 ENHRY, CDR2 SYGVKD. CDR3 in DNA: TGTGCCGTCAGTGGGGCCCTAAATGGCTACACCTTC. Its translation is CAVSGALNGYTF.

This clonotype has a handful of counts. The chain carries TRBV5-4 and TRBJ2-3, with TRBD1 matching over 10 bases. V shed 4 bases and J 6 bases; nucleotides not matched to a gene: 14. The length of the CDR3 is 17 residues. Germline CDR1 is SGHNT and CDR2 is YYREEE (reference sequence). CDR3 in amino acids: CASSPPRGQGTPDTQYF. The CDR3 DNA reads TGTGCCAGCAGCCCTCCCCGGGGACAGGGGACTCCGGATACGCAGTATTTT. Supplemented by reference TRBV5-4 and TRBJ2-3, the full variable domain reads ETGVTQSPTHLIKTRGQQVTLRCSSQSGHNTVSWYQQALGQGPQFIFQYYREEENGRGNFPPRFSGLQFPNYSSELNVNALELDDSALYLCASSPPRGQGTPDTQYFGPGTRLTVL.

The chain carries TRBV9 and TRBJ2-2, with D unclear. With 0 bases removed from V and 7 bases from J, the gap between germline ends came to 7 bases. Germline loops: CDR1 SGDLS, CDR2 YYNGEE. This CDR3 contains 13 residues. As DNA, the CDR3 is TGTGCCAGCAGCGTAGTGTTGGGCGGGGAGCTGTTTTTT. This codes for CASSVVLGGELFF. The full variable domain, completed using reference TRBV9 and TRBJ2-2, is DSGVTQTPKHLITATGQRVTLRCSPRSGDLSVYWYQQSLDQGLQFLIQYYNGEERAKGNILERFSAQQFPDLHSELNLSSLELGDSALYFCASSVVLGGELFFGEGSRLTVL.